Below are 12 T cell receptor beta chains sequenced from a single sample in a study of cytomegalovirus exposure and HLA in healthy donors. In the PCR, 60 Vbeta and 13 Jbeta primers were used. This table comes from immunoSEQ multiplex PCR, and its TCRdb copy is limited to in-frame clones, with some not included. The sample has fewer than 150,000 clones; about 80% are singletons. Material for sequencing was PBMCs. These receptors all come from a man in his fifties or sixties in good health and CMV-seropositive.

This clone has a handful of counts. The chain has TRBV6-5 and TRBJ2-4; 8 bases line up with TRBD1. This CDR3 region has 16 residues. V lost 2 bases and J lost 3; bases outside the gene matches: 6. CDR1 and CDR2 from the germline V gene are MNHEY and SVGAGI. The chain's CDR3 is CASSYTGRGRKNIQYF. The CDR3 DNA reads as TGTGCCAGCAGTTACACGGGCAGGGGGCGCAAAAACATTCAGTACTTC.

The chain links TRBV4-2 to TRBJ1-2, with 7 positions matching TRBD1. Trimming cost V 1 base and J 8 bases; bases outside gene matches: 7. The germline V gene has CDR1 LGHNA and CDR2 YNFKEQ. CDR3 length: 14 amino acids. The DNA for the CDR3 is TGTGCCAGCAGCCAAGTCGGGCAGGGGGACGGCTACACCTTC. Protein sequence: CASSQVGQGDGYTF.

This sequence joins TRBV19 and TRBJ1-1; TRBD1 matches at 7 bases. V shed 7 bases, J shed 6 bases, and the junction held 8 bases outside the gene matches. CDR3 length equals 13 residues. The germline V gene has CDR1 LNHDA and CDR2 SQIVND (reference sequence). DNA of the CDR3: TGTGCCAGTAAGGACAGGCAGGCCTCTGAAGCTTTCTTT. Amino acids: CASKDRQASEAFF.

The chain links TRBV28 to TRBJ1-3, with D tentatively TRBD1 (5 bases). The V gene lost 0 bases and the J gene lost 2 bases, with 14 bases spanning the gap. This CDR3 spans 17 amino acids. Germline CDR1 MDHEN, CDR2 SYDVKM. Written as DNA, the CDR3 is TGTGCCAGCAGTTTATGGAGCGGGGGTTTTACTGGAAACACCATATATTTT. This encodes CASSLWSGGFTGNTIYF.

The V and J genes are TRBV5-1 and TRBJ2-3; TRBD1 matches 7 bases. Trimming took 0 bases from V and 1 from J; bases not matched to a gene: 2. From germline, CDR1 is SGHRS and CDR2 YFSETQ. The CDR3 has 15 amino acids. The DNA of the CDR3 is TGCGCCAGCAGCTTGGAGGGGGCTCGCACAGATACGCAGTATTTT. This sequence encodes CASSLEGARTDTQYF.

The chain has TRBV19 and TRBJ1-2; D remains unclear. V dropped 7 bases and J dropped 8 bases, with 29 bases sitting between them. Germline V gene sequence: CDR1 LNHDA, CDR2 SQIVND (reference sequence). There are 17 residues in the CDR3. CDR3 coding DNA: TGTGCCAGTACCTCCAGGAGTGGCGGACTCAGACAAGAGGGCTACACCTTC. The encoded protein is CASTSRSGGLRQEGYTF.

The rearrangement uses TRBV6-1 and TRBJ1-1; D remains unclear. CDR1 and CDR2 from the germline V gene are MNHNS and SASEGT. Trimming removed 4 bases from V and 6 bases from J, with 12 bases in between. This CDR3 is 13 amino acids long. The CDR3 DNA reads as TGTGCCAGCAGTGGAGCGACTGTAGCTGAAGCTTTCTTT. Its translation is CASSGATVAEAFF.

The chain links TRBV6-5 to TRBJ1-6; D is unresolved. V lost 5 bases and J 7 bases, leaving 12 bases between the germline ends. Germline CDR1 reads MNHEY; CDR2 reads SVGAGI. The CDR3 loop spans 14 amino acids. As DNA, the CDR3 is TGTGCCAGCAGTCCCCGGCGGCAGAATTCACCCCTCCACTTT. The encoded protein is CASSPRRQNSPLHF.

The chain uses TRBV5-1 and TRBJ2-5; weak D call: TRBD1 (6 bases). The germline CDR1 and CDR2 sequences are SGHRS and YFSETQ. The CDR3 is 14 amino acids. The ends were cut back, 4 bases at V and 5 bases at J, with 15 bases in the middle. DNA for the CDR3: TGCGCCAGCAGCGCGCAACAGGGATGGGAGACCCAGTACTTC. This codes for CASSAQQGWETQYF.

The genes are TRBV4-2 and TRBJ2-6; TRBD2 matches at 7 bases. The V and J ends lost 0 bases and 0 bases, in that order; junction bases with no gene match: 8. The CDR3 spans 19 residues. The germline V gene has CDR1 LGHNA and CDR2 YNFKEQ. CDR3 residues: CASSQDELASPSGANVLTF. In DNA form, the CDR3 reads TGTGCCAGCAGCCAAGATGAACTAGCGTCCCCCTCTGGGGCCAACGTCCTGACTTTC.

This chain joins TRBV5-1 and TRBJ2-7; no clear D gene. The CDR3 is 15 residues long. Trimming cost V 4 bases and J 4 bases, with 18 bases left between them. The germline gives CDR1 SGHRS, CDR2 YFSETQ. CDR3 sequence (DNA): TGCGCCAGCAGCCTGGGAACAACCCAGGCTTACGAGCAGTACTTC. This translates into CASSLGTTQAYEQYF.

The chain carries TRBV9 and TRBJ1-1, with TRBD1 matching over 7 bases. The CDR3 contains 15 residues. Germline V gives CDR1 SGDLS, CDR2 YYNGEE. Trimming took 0 bases from V and 3 from J; bases not matched to a gene: 5. CDR3 sequence reads: CASSVVSQGDTEAFF. The DNA for the CDR3 is TGTGCCAGCAGCGTAGTCAGTCAGGGGGACACTGAAGCTTTCTTT.